This entry is about one TCR beta chain. Its antigen is unidentified. Germline V CDR1 and CDR2: SGHTA, FQGNSA. The J segment lost 0 bases and the V segment lost 5 bases, leaving 9 bases of the junction unmatched. The CDR3 runs 18 residues. These data originate in a study of Ad26.COV2.S vaccination and SARS-CoV-2 variants. Across the study: COV1001, an Ad26.COV2.S trial, supplied this vaccine-arm donor.

Study-wide points: Placebo recipients and vaccine recipients were similar in non-spike TCR breadth.

Treatment denoted: roughly 18 received Ad26.COV2.S at low or high dose, single or two shots; roughly 5 received placebo; per-sample allocation not given. It was on day 63 after the first vaccine or placebo injection that samples were taken. Recruitment in Boston yielded a donor of adult age, 18-55 years. The repertoire was sequenced with immunoSEQ multiplex PCR; TCRdb's copy has only in-frame clones and lacks some. The data contain more than 400,000 clones, 80% to 95% of them singletons. This chain uses TRBV7-2 with TRBJ2-7; 14 bases map to TRBD2. This specimen was peripheral blood, taken in a trial of Ad26.COV2.S vaccine versus placebo. The receptor's source is a person aged 18-65 years who received the Ad26.COV2.S COVID-19 vaccine or a placebo. This CDR3 reads CASSDPGLAGDFSYEQYF. The CDR3 DNA follows: TGTGCCAGCAGCGACCCGGGACTAGCGGGGGACTTCTCCTACGAGCAGTACTTC. Combining the CDR3 with reference TRBV7-2 and TRBJ2-7 gives the whole variable domain GAGVSQSPSNKVTEKGKDVELRCDPISGHTALYWYRQSLGQGLEFLIYFQGNSAPDKSGLPSDRFSAERTGGSVSTLTIQRTQQEDSAVYLCASSDPGLAGDFSYEQYFGPGTRLTVT.